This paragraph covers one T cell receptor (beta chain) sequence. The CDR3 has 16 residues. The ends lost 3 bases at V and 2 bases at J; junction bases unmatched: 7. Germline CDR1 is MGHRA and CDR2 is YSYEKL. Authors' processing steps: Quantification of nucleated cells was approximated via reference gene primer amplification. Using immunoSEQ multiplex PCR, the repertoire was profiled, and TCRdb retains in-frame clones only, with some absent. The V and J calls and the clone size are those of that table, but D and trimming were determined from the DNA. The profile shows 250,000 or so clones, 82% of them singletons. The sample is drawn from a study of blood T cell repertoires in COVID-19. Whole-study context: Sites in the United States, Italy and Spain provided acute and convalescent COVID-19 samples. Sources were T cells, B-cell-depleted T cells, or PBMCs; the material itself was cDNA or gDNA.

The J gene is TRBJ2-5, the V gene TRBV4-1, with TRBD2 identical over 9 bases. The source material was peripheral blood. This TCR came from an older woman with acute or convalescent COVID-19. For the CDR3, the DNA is TGCGCCAGCAGCCAGCCCCCCAGCGGGGGGCAAGAGACCCAGTACTTC. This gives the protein CASSQPPSGGQETQYF.